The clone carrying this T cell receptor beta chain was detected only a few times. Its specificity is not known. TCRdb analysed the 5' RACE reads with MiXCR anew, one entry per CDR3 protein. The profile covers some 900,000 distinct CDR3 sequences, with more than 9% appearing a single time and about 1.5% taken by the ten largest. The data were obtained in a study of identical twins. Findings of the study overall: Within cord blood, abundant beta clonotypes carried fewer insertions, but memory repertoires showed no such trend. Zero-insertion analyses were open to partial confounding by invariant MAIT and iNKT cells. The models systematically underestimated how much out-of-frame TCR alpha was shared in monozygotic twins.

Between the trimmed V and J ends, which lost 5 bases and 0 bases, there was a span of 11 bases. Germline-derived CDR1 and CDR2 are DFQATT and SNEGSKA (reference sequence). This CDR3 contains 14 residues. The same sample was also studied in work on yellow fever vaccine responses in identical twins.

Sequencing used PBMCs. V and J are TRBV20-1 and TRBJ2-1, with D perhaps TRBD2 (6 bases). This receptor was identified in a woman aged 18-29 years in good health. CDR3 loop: CSAGTLSSYNEQFF. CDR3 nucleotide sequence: TGCAGTGCTGGGACTTTGAGCTCCTACAATGAGCAGTTCTTC.